The clone carrying this TCR beta chain was found many times. RNA extraction used unfractionated whole blood as the source of total RNA. The data are from a study of human T cells and chemical hapten exposure. For the library, individual cDNA molecules each received unique molecular identifiers. Via MiXCR, TCRdb re-called the reads, giving one row per CDR3 protein. The sample consists of around 120,000 distinct CDR3 sequences, roughly 8.5% of them appearing once. CDR1 MNHNS and CDR2 SASEGT come from the germline V gene. The CDR3 loop spans 14 amino acids. With V trimmed by 4 bases and J by 5 bases, 5 bases remained unmatched.

The source material was whole blood. The V call is TRBV6-1, the J call TRBJ1-1, with 9 bases that match TRBD1. This receptor was obtained from a human donor in good health. Some clones in this sample may be carry-over from other donors' samples. This chain's CDR3 is CASSGTGARTEAFF. In DNA form, the CDR3 reads TGTGCCAGCAGTGGGACAGGGGCAAGGACTGAAGCTTTCTTT.